This is a list of T cell receptor beta chains from one sample in a study of T cells in Graves' hyperthyroidism and ophthalmopathy. Via MiXCR, TCRdb re-called the multiplex PCR reads, giving one row per CDR3 protein. The sample lists 110,000 to 150,000 distinct CDR3 sequences; about 20% were seen once. Sequencing was carried out using blood. Source of these receptors: a woman aged 45-60 years with Graves' hyperthyroidism that later progressed to Graves' ophthalmopathy. Both conserved end residues are trimmed from each CDR3. Each record gives: J gene, V gene, CDR3 protein.

TRBJ2-5 | TRBV12-3/TRBV12-4 | ASTLTGGGETQY
TRBJ2-3 | TRBV20-1 | SARGLAGGIPDTQY
TRBJ2-1 | TRBV2 | ASSVIRDRVYNEQF
TRBJ2-7 | TRBV12-3/TRBV12-4 | ASSLGGSIYEQY
TRBJ2-1 | TRBV7-3 | ASSLKHSPLAGGGNEQF
TRBJ1-5 | TRBV4-1 | ASSQAPGGPSNQPQH
TRBJ1-1 | TRBV12-3/TRBV12-4 | ASSFGQMNTEAF
TRBJ2-1 | TRBV11-2 | ASSFKINEQF
TRBJ2-6 | TRBV5-1 | ASSLRLAGIGSGANVLT
TRBJ2-1 | TRBV20-1 | SASPIGSYNEQF
TRBJ1-2 | TRBV30 | AWSRQENYGYT
TRBJ2-3 | TRBV3-1 | ASSLERDRYADTQY
TRBJ1-1 | TRBV20-1 | SARDLRGPYTEAF
TRBJ2-1 | TRBV6-5 | ASSYRGTNNEQF
TRBJ2-7 | TRBV30 | AWRDSRQVPPRAYEQY
TRBJ1-2 | TRBV7-9 | ASSLAERNYGYT
TRBJ2-3 | TRBV20-1 | SAWSQGGRTDTQY
TRBJ1-2 | TRBV5-6 | ASSLARRSGGYT
TRBJ2-7 | TRBV7-9 | ASSPIVGGAEQY
TRBJ2-7 | TRBV28 | ASRSGQTYEQY
TRBJ2-3 | TRBV28 | ASSPPRINGADTQY
TRBJ1-2 | TRBV30 | AWQPNNYGYT
TRBJ2-5 | TRBV19 | ASSVSRGQRQETQY
TRBJ1-2 | TRBV3-1 | ASSQGHSPYGYT
TRBJ2-1 | TRBV19 | ASSMTSGSNEQF
TRBJ2-7 | TRBV20-1 | SAEGLAVPNGEQY
TRBJ2-1 | TRBV2 | ASRGQGGYNEQF
TRBJ2-2 | TRBV2 | ASKGQGITGELF
TRBJ2-7 | TRBV3-1 | ASSQGYEQY
TRBJ2-7 | TRBV5-1 | ASSLAAGNEQY
TRBJ1-1 | TRBV2 | ASSETKTGANTEAF
TRBJ2-5 | TRBV30 | AWGWASGFSETQY
TRBJ2-1 | TRBV6-2/TRBV6-3 | ASSTPISGRATNNEQF
TRBJ2-7 | TRBV5-1 | ASSSSTGSYEQY
TRBJ1-6 | TRBV6-1 | ASSGLDNSPLH
TRBJ1-1 | TRBV28 | ASLSGLITEAF
TRBJ1-4 | TRBV5-1 | ASSLAGPGSNEKLF